Following are 18 T cell receptor beta chains from one sample sequenced in a study of blood T cell repertoires in COVID-19. This table comes from immunoSEQ multiplex PCR, and its TCRdb copy is limited to in-frame clones, with some not included. The repertoire holds roughly 200,000 clones, roughly 80% seen once, with approximately 8.4% in the top ten. Sequenced sample: peripheral blood. Receptors were obtained from a woman of 80 years or more with COVID-19, enrolled during active disease.

This rearrangement joins TRBV18 to TRBJ2-5; TRBD1 matches at 7 bases. V was pared by 5 bases and J by 5 bases, with 11 bases of the junction left unmatched. The germline gives CDR1 KGHSH, CDR2 LQKENI. CDR3 length: 15 residues. The CDR3: CASSSSTGNRETQYF. CDR3 bases: TGTGCCAGCTCATCGTCGACAGGGAACCGGGAGACCCAGTACTTC.

The chain has TRBV27 and TRBJ2-2; 12 bases agree with TRBD2. CDR3 length equals 19 residues. Trimming cost V 5 bases and J 6 bases; bases outside gene matches: 16. Germline V gives CDR1 MNHEY, CDR2 SMNVEV (reference sequence). CDR3 sequence (DNA): TGTGCCAGCAGTCCCCCCCAACCGCTAGCGGGAGGGAAGGCCGGGGAGCTGTTTTTT. Translating it yields CASSPPQPLAGGKAGELFF.

This chain joins TRBV18 and TRBJ1-3, with 7 bases matching TRBD1. Germline CDR1 is KGHSH and CDR2 is LQKENI. V lost 1 base and J lost 1; bases outside the gene matches: 16. CDR3 length equals 20 residues. DNA of the CDR3: TGTGCCAGCTCACCACGGGGTTTACAGGGGTATTCCGTTTCTGGAAACACCATATATTTT. Translation gives CASSPRGLQGYSVSGNTIYF.

This chain joins TRBV7-2 and TRBJ1-2; a weak D match, TRBD1 (6 bases). The CDR3 extends over 14 amino acids. Germline V gene sequence: CDR1 SGHTA, CDR2 FQGNSA. V shed 5 bases and J shed 3 bases, with 13 bases lying between them. The CDR3 DNA follows: TGTGCCAGCAGCCCGAGAGGGGGTGACTATGGCTACACCTTC. It specifies CASSPRGGDYGYTF.

The gene calls are TRBV14 and TRBJ1-2; 7 nucleotides agree with TRBD1. CDR3 size: 13 residues. Losses at the gene ends were 4 bases for V and 8 bases for J; bases not matched to a gene: 7. The germline V gene has CDR1 SGHDN and CDR2 FVKESK. CDR3 sequence reads: CASSLDRARGYTF. Written as DNA, the CDR3 is TGTGCCAGCAGCCTTGACAGGGCTCGCGGCTACACCTTC.

The V gene is TRBV5-1, the J gene TRBJ2-7; 8 bases fit TRBD1. V was clipped by 0 bases and J by 1 base; unmatched bases: 3. The germline CDR1 and CDR2 sequences are SGHRS and YFSETQ. The CDR3 is made up of 15 amino acids. As DNA, the CDR3 is TGCGCCAGCAGCTTGGGGGGGACAGGATCCTACGAGCAGTACTTC. This codes for CASSLGGTGSYEQYF.

This chain uses TRBV11-1 with TRBJ2-5; tentatively, D is TRBD1 (5 bases). CDR3 length: 13 residues. Germline assignment: CDR1 SGHAT and CDR2 FQDESV (reference sequence). The V gene lost 7 bases and the J gene lost 3 bases, with 12 bases spanning the gap. The CDR3 sequence is CASKRDSKETQYF. The DNA of the CDR3 is TGTGCCAGCAAACGTGACAGTAAAGAGACCCAGTACTTC.

V usage is TRBV5-5 and J usage is TRBJ2-1, with 14 nucleotides matching TRBD2. CDR1 and CDR2 from the germline V gene are SGHKS and YYEKEE (reference sequence). Unmatched junction bases numbered 4, after V lost 4 bases and J lost 7 bases. The CDR3 is 15 amino acids. CDR3 loop: CASSTGTSGSNEQFF. CDR3 DNA sequence: TGTGCCAGCAGCACAGGGACTAGCGGGAGTAATGAGCAGTTCTTC.

The chain combines TRBV7-9 with TRBJ1-3, with D tentatively TRBD1 (5 bases). The V gene lost 6 bases and the J gene lost 7 bases, with 19 bases spanning the gap. The CDR3 loop spans 15 amino acids. CDR1 is SEHNR, CDR2 FQNEAQ, per germline (reference sequence). CDR3 sequence: CASRPNQGGHNTIYF. In nucleotides, the CDR3 is TGTGCCAGCAGGCCCAATCAGGGTGGGCACAACACCATATATTTT.

The V gene is TRBV15, the J gene TRBJ2-3; D is perhaps TRBD1 (5 bases). This CDR3 comprises 14 residues. The germline V and J ends were trimmed by 3 bases and 4 bases, with 11 bases remaining between them. CDR1 is LNHNV and CDR2 is YYDKDF in the germline V gene (reference sequence). DNA of the CDR3: TGTGCCACCAGCAGGGGGCTATACTCAGATACGCAGTATTTT. This translates into CATSRGLYSDTQYF.

This chain connects TRBV11-2 to TRBJ1-1; no clear D gene. This CDR3 is built from 17 residues. The V end was cut by 5 bases, the J end by 6 bases, with 25 bases between. Germline V gene sequence: CDR1 SGHAT, CDR2 FQNNGV. The CDR3 sequence: CASSTRGSPEEQPEAFF. DNA for the CDR3: TGTGCCAGCAGCACCAGAGGGAGCCCTGAAGAACAACCTGAAGCTTTCTTT.

V and J are TRBV28 and TRBJ2-7; 10 bases line up with TRBD2. This CDR3 has 14 amino acids. Germline V gene sequence: CDR1 MDHEN, CDR2 SYDVKM. Germline trimming cut 7 bases from V and 2 bases from J; bases unmatched to any gene: 5. CDR3 residues: CASTSGRTPYEQYF. In DNA form, the CDR3 reads TGTGCCAGCACTAGCGGGAGAACTCCCTACGAGCAGTACTTC.

J is TRBJ1-5 and V is TRBV6-7, with D tentatively TRBD1 (5 bases). TRBV6-7 is sorted into the ORF group, with uncertain function. V was cut by 2 bases and J by 6 bases, with 14 bases left in between. The CDR3 length is 15 residues. The CDR3 loop reads CASSYRGRIGQPQHF. The CDR3 DNA sequence: TGTGCCAGCAGTTACAGGGGCAGGATCGGTCAGCCCCAGCATTTT.

The genes are TRBV7-3 and TRBJ2-1; 7 bases agree with TRBD2. The J segment lost 4 bases and the V segment lost 2 bases, leaving 5 bases of the junction unmatched. The V gene's germline CDR1 is SGHTA and CDR2 FQGTGA. This CDR3 has 15 amino acids. The CDR3 loop reads CASSLSSGVYNEQFF. The CDR3 nucleotides are TGTGCCAGCAGCTTATCAAGCGGGGTATACAATGAGCAGTTCTTC.

J is TRBJ2-1 and V is TRBV10-2; possible D gene TRBD2, 6 bases. CDR1 and CDR2 (germline): WSHSY, SAAADI. Trimming took 4 bases from V and 3 from J, leaving 10 bases between them. This CDR3 has 14 residues. The CDR3 DNA reads as TGCGCCAGCAGTGTGACTAGTATCTACAATGAGCAGTTCTTC. Protein: CASSVTSIYNEQFF.

The CDR3 bases are TGTGCCAGCAGTACCGGGACAGGGAACGAAAAACTGTTTTTT. This encodes CASSTGTGNEKLFF. The chain joins TRBV28 to TRBJ1-4; 9 bases are shared with TRBD1. This CDR3 has 14 amino acids. J was trimmed by 8 bases and V by 5 bases; bases with no gene match: 6. Germline V lookup: CDR1 MDHEN, CDR2 SYDVKM.

This chain joins TRBV6-5 and TRBJ2-1; 9 nucleotides match TRBD2. The J segment lost 3 bases and the V segment lost 7 bases, leaving 7 bases of the junction unmatched. In germline, CDR1 is MNHEY, CDR2 SVGAGI. CDR3 length equals 15 residues. CDR3 bases: TGTGCCAGCACCCCACGACTAGCGGTCTACAATGAGCAGTTCTTC. Translated, it gives CASTPRLAVYNEQFF.

This chain links TRBV18 with TRBJ1-2, with 7 bases that match TRBD1. Germline CDR1 KGHSH, CDR2 LQKENI. J gave up 4 bases and V 5 bases, and 10 bases lay outside the gene matches. This CDR3 is 15 amino acids long. CDR3 amino acids: CASSARDSATYGYTF. In nucleotides, the CDR3 is TGTGCCAGCTCAGCTCGGGACAGCGCAACCTATGGCTACACCTTC.